This TCR beta chain is drawn from a study of cytomegalovirus exposure and HLA in healthy donors. Study-wide findings and caveats: As a later analysis showed, several of the most significant clusters appeared to be linked to common viral pathogens. According to reports, the classifier identified cytomegalovirus status with high specificity and sensitivity. In a later analysis, a missense DCLRE1C variant was linked to TCR beta V- and J-gene trimming.

This PCR relied on a set of 60 Vbeta primers and 13 Jbeta primers. Per the authors' pipeline: Counted up in a later analysis, unique TCR beta chains came to some 72 million, with about 9.9 million shared. Data came from immunoSEQ multiplex PCR; TCRdb stores just in-frame clones and leaves some out. That table is the source of V, J and clone size, and D and trimming were worked out from the DNA. Of 150,000 to 200,000 clones listed, around three quarters are singletons. Remarks on this clone: Its antigen is undetermined.

The origin of this receptor is a man between 25 and 39 years old in good health and CMV-seropositive. The sequencing sample was made of PBMCs.

The CDR3 DNA is TGTGCCAGCAGTGAAGCGGCGGACAGAATAATGTCCTTCGGAAACACCATATATTTT. Translated: CASSEAADRIMSFGNTIYF. The genes are TRBV6-1 and TRBJ1-3; perhaps TRBD1 as D (6 bases). The CDR3 has 19 amino acids. Trimming removed 0 bases at V and 4 bases at J, with 22 bases between. Germline loops: CDR1 MNHNS, CDR2 SASEGT.